The 25 T cell receptor beta chains presented below share a single source sample, sequenced in a study of shared clonotypes between healthy human individuals. This table comes from immunoSEQ multiplex PCR, and its TCRdb copy is limited to in-frame clones, with some not included. The repertoire holds around 750,000 clones, with around 74% as singletons. Sequencing used memory CD4+ T cells sorted from blood. The subset is: CD45RA-negative fraction. These receptor sequences come from a woman under 40 in good health.

The chain has TRBV19 and TRBJ2-7, with TRBD1 matching 8 bases. The CDR3 consists of 13 residues. Germline values: CDR1 LNHDA, CDR2 SQIVND (reference sequence). V lost 9 bases, J lost 5 bases, and 9 bases stayed unmatched. The CDR3 DNA sequence: TGTGCCAGCCTAAGACAGGGGCTCCACGAGCAGTACTTC. Protein: CASLRQGLHEQYF.

In its sample, this clone was seen once. This sequence joins TRBV18 and TRBJ2-1; the match to TRBD2 covers 7 bases. The junction had 9 bases not matched to a gene; V was cut back by 6 bases and J by 1 base. CDR1 and CDR2 (germline): KGHSH, LQKENI. The CDR3 has 16 amino acids. Here the CDR3 reads CASSPPSGGSYNEQFF. For the CDR3, the DNA is TGTGCCAGCTCCCCCCCGTCGGGAGGTTCCTACAATGAGCAGTTCTTC.

The chain is built from TRBV30 and TRBJ2-7; D not certain. CDR3 length equals 12 residues. Per germline, CDR1 GTSNPN and CDR2 SVGIG (reference sequence). The V and J ends lost 3 bases and 4 bases respectively, with 10 bases between them. The chain's CDR3 is CAWSAGKYEQYF. In DNA form, the CDR3 reads TGTGCCTGGAGCGCCGGAAAGTACGAGCAGTACTTC.

This clone has only one observation. The CDR3 region is CASSLNHGQSLSEKLFF. CDR3 DNA sequence: TGTGCCAGCAGCCTCAACCACGGACAGTCCCTCAGCGAAAAACTGTTTTTT. This chain joins TRBV7-2 and TRBJ1-4, with D possibly being TRBD1 (6 bases). Germline assignment: CDR1 SGHTA and CDR2 FQGNSA. The CDR3 has 17 residues. Trimming cost V 5 bases and J 8 bases, with 24 bases left between them.

This clone has more than one count but fewer than ten. The rearrangement uses TRBV4-2 and TRBJ2-3, with D perhaps TRBD1 or TRBD2 (6 bases each). V lost 0 bases and J 5 bases, leaving 18 bases between the germline ends. This CDR3 is 17 amino acids long. Looked up from germline, CDR1 is LGHNA and CDR2 is YNFKEQ. In nucleotides, the CDR3 is TGTGCCAGCAGCCAAGATCTGAAGGGGGGAATTAGAGATACGCAGTATTTT. This translates into CASSQDLKGGIRDTQYF.

The chain carries TRBV19 and TRBJ1-1; 8 bases match TRBD1. From germline, CDR1 is LNHDA and CDR2 SQIVND (reference sequence). Trimming took 3 bases from V and 3 from J; bases not matched to a gene: 3. CDR3 size: 14 residues. CDR3 sequence (DNA): TGTGCCAGTAGTATGACAGGGGACTACACTGAAGCTTTCTTT. Translating gives CASSMTGDYTEAFF.

This chain uses TRBV4-1 with TRBJ1-1, with 10 bases identical to TRBD1. J was trimmed by 4 bases and V by 4 bases; bases with no gene match: 12. The CDR3 covers 17 residues. Per germline, CDR1 MGHRA and CDR2 YSYEKL. For the CDR3, the DNA is TGCGCCAGCAGCCGAGATGTCGGACAGGGGGGTACCACTGAAGCTTTCTTT. Protein sequence: CASSRDVGQGGTTEAFF.

J is TRBJ1-1 and V is TRBV28; 10 bases are shared with TRBD1. The CDR3 contains 17 residues. CDR1 is MDHEN, CDR2 SYDVKM, per germline. V was pared by 2 bases and J by 9 bases, with 15 bases of the junction left unmatched. The CDR3 DNA sequence: TGTGCCAGCAGTTTAGATCCGGGACAGGGGAATCTTGTTAAAGCTTTCTTT. Translated, it gives CASSLDPGQGNLVKAFF. Full variable domain (rest looked up from reference TRBV28 and TRBJ1-1): DVKVTQSSRYLVKRTGEKVFLECVQDMDHENMFWYRQDPGLGLRLIYFSYDVKMKEKGDIPEGYSVSREKKERFSLILESASTNQTSMYLCASSLDPGQGNLVKAFFGQGTRLTVV.

This chain links TRBV18 with TRBJ2-5; maybe TRBD2 (6 bases). Germline V CDR1 and CDR2: KGHSH, LQKENI. The CDR3 spans 14 residues. The V end was cut by 3 bases, the J end by 5 bases, with 13 bases between. This CDR3 reads CASSPREPKETQYF. Here the CDR3 DNA reads TGTGCCAGCTCACCCCGGGAGCCGAAGGAGACCCAGTACTTC. Looking up the rest from reference TRBV18 and TRBJ2-5 gives the full variable domain: NAGVMQNPRHLVRRRGQEARLRCSPMKGHSHVYWYRQLPEEGLKFMVYLQKENIIDESGMPKERFSAEFPKEGPSILRIQQVVRGDSAAYFCASSPREPKETQYFGPGTRLLVL.

The chain links TRBV2 to TRBJ2-3; 13 positions match TRBD2. Germline V gene lookup returns CDR1 SNHLY and CDR2 FYNNEI. Germline trimming cut 1 base from V and 4 bases from J; bases unmatched to any gene: 2. The CDR3 extends over 16 amino acids. CDR3 protein: CASSEVGLAGPDTQYF. DNA for the CDR3: TGTGCCAGCAGTGAAGTGGGACTAGCGGGACCAGATACGCAGTATTTT.

The chain is built from TRBV27 and TRBJ2-2, with TRBD1 matching 9 bases. The ends lost 7 bases at V and 7 bases at J; junction bases unmatched: 10. CDR3 size: 15 residues. CDR1 and CDR2 (germline): MNHEY, SMNVEV (reference sequence). CDR3 in amino acids: CASNRDRAGIGELFF. The CDR3 DNA is TGTGCCAGCAACCGGGACAGGGCAGGAATCGGGGAGCTGTTTTTT.

A note on this clone: The sample carries other DNA sequences with the same CDR3. The rearrangement links TRBV5-1 to TRBJ1-5; D gene uncertain. Looked up from germline, CDR1 is SGHRS and CDR2 is YFSETQ. The CDR3 consists of 13 residues. V shed 4 bases and J shed 0 bases, with 5 bases lying between them. The CDR3 is CASSLDSNQPQHF. The DNA for the CDR3 is TGCGCCAGCAGCCTCGATAGCAATCAGCCCCAGCATTTT.

The chain has TRBV5-4 and TRBJ1-3; D not certain. V lost 4 bases and J lost 0, with 11 bases in between. The CDR3 has 15 amino acids. CDR1 is SGHNT and CDR2 is YYREEE in the germline V gene (reference sequence). DNA of the CDR3: TGTGCCAGCAGCCGTCAAGAGACCTCTGGAAACACCATATATTTT. Protein sequence: CASSRQETSGNTIYF.

The gene calls are TRBV10-3 and TRBJ1-5; D is possibly TRBD1 (6 bases). CDR3 length equals 16 residues. V lost 3 bases, J lost 0 bases, and 12 bases lay in between. Germline values: CDR1 ENHRY, CDR2 SYGVKD. The CDR3 coding sequence is TGTGCCATCAGTGATGGGGGACATTATAGCAATCAGCCCCAGCATTTT. Residues: CAISDGGHYSNQPQHF.

This chain links TRBV18 with TRBJ2-3; D unresolved. The length of the CDR3 is 16 residues. Trimming removed 1 base at V and 0 bases at J, with 11 bases between. Germline V gene lookup returns CDR1 KGHSH and CDR2 LQKENI. The CDR3 DNA reads TGTGCCAGCTCACCACGCAGCGCGGCGAGCACAGATACGCAGTATTTT. Its translation is CASSPRSAASTDTQYF. Complete variable domain (other parts from reference TRBV18 and TRBJ2-3): NAGVMQNPRHLVRRRGQEARLRCSPMKGHSHVYWYRQLPEEGLKFMVYLQKENIIDESGMPKERFSAEFPKEGPSILRIQQVVRGDSAAYFCASSPRSAASTDTQYFGPGTRLTVL.

This clone was seen more than once but under ten times. V gene TRBV7-2 combines with J gene TRBJ1-6; D call uncertain. V lost 1 base and J lost 1, with 5 bases in between. The CDR3 loop spans 15 amino acids. Germline V gives CDR1 SGHTA, CDR2 FQGNSA. CDR3 DNA sequence: TGTGCCAGCAGCTTAGGGGGTTCCTATAATTCACCCCTCCACTTT. Translation gives CASSLGGSYNSPLHF. The variable domain in full, with the rest retrieved from reference TRBV7-2 and TRBJ1-6, is GAGVSQSPSNKVTEKGKDVELRCDPISGHTALYWYRQSLGQGLEFLIYFQGNSAPDKSGLPSDRFSAERTGGSVSTLTIQRTQQEDSAVYLCASSLGGSYNSPLHFGNGTRLTVT.

The genes are TRBV5-4 and TRBJ2-1; D uncertain. The CDR3 has 15 residues. The germline V gene encodes CDR1 SGHNT and CDR2 YYREEE (reference sequence). V lost 0 bases, J lost 0 bases, and 7 bases lay in between. The CDR3 region is CASSLDASSYNEQFF. In DNA form, the CDR3 reads TGTGCCAGCAGCTTGGATGCCAGCTCCTACAATGAGCAGTTCTTC.

For this clone: This same CDR3 is encoded by further DNA sequences in the sample. The chain combines TRBV6-1 with TRBJ1-5; D unresolved. This CDR3 spans 15 amino acids. The ends were cut back, 1 base at V and 1 base at J, with 8 bases in the middle. The germline CDR1 and CDR2 sequences are MNHNS and SASEGT. The CDR3: CASSEEGLSNQPQHF. CDR3 DNA: TGTGCCAGCAGTGAAGAAGGGCTGAGCAATCAGCCCCAGCATTTT.

The rearrangement links TRBV28 to TRBJ1-1; the match to TRBD1 covers 8 bases. The V gene end was trimmed by 6 bases and the J gene end by 0 bases; junction bases not matched to a gene: 6. This CDR3 spans 15 amino acids. From germline, CDR1 is MDHEN and CDR2 SYDVKM. CDR3 loop: CASRKQGGVNTEAFF. In DNA, the CDR3 is TGTGCCAGCAGAAAACAGGGGGGTGTGAACACTGAAGCTTTCTTT.

The chain is built from TRBV19 and TRBJ1-1; D possibly corresponds to TRBD1 (6 bases). Trimming removed 6 bases at V and 0 bases at J, with 17 bases between. CDR3 length equals 16 residues. The V gene's germline CDR1 is LNHDA and CDR2 SQIVND (reference sequence). The CDR3 protein is CASSPLGQLMNTEAFF. The CDR3 region has the DNA TGTGCCAGTAGCCCCCTCGGACAGCTCATGAACACTGAAGCTTTCTTT.

This chain uses TRBV10-3 with TRBJ2-3, with 10 nucleotides matching TRBD2. J lost 4 bases, V lost 6 bases, and 10 bases had no gene match. Germline lookup yields CDR1 ENHRY and CDR2 SYGVKD. The CDR3 length is 16 residues. The CDR3 sequence is CAIRRTSGNVADTQYF. The CDR3 nucleotides are TGTGCCATCAGAAGGACTAGCGGAAACGTTGCAGATACGCAGTATTTT.

This clone was observed a handful of times. This chain connects TRBV2 to TRBJ1-5, with a weak D call TRBD1 (5 bases). V was cut by 8 bases and J by 3 bases, with 14 bases left in between. Germline V CDR1 and CDR2: SNHLY, FYNNEI. The CDR3 is 14 residues long. The CDR3 coding sequence is TGTGCCAGCTCGGCGGGGGTAGACAATCAGCCCCAGCATTTT. Protein sequence: CASSAGVDNQPQHF.

Points on this clone: Additional DNA sequences in this sample encode the identical CDR3. The CDR3 spells CASSLGQAEETQYF. For the CDR3, the DNA is TGCGCCAGCAGCTTGGGTCAGGCGGAAGAGACCCAGTACTTC. V is TRBV5-1 and J is TRBJ2-5; D call uncertain. This CDR3 is 14 amino acids long. Trimming took off 0 bases at V and 3 bases at J, with 9 bases between the two ends. Germline CDR1 reads SGHRS; CDR2 reads YFSETQ.

This clone was recorded many times. The same CDR3 is also encoded by other DNA sequences in this sample. V is TRBV18 and J is TRBJ2-1, with D unresolved. Looked up from germline, CDR1 is KGHSH and CDR2 is LQKENI. The CDR3 runs 16 residues. Trimming cost V 0 bases and J 0 bases, with 9 bases left between them. DNA for the CDR3: TGTGCCAGCTCACCACCGTCGCAGAGCTCCTACAATGAGCAGTTCTTC. It specifies CASSPPSQSSYNEQFF.

About this clone: In the same sample, other DNA sequences code for this CDR3. The rearrangement links TRBV6-1 to TRBJ1-5, with D perhaps TRBD1 (5 bases). Per the germline V gene, CDR1 is MNHNS and CDR2 is SASEGT. This CDR3 spans 15 amino acids. Deletions cut 1 base from V and 0 bases from J, with 7 bases between. This chain's CDR3 is CASSEVGGSNQPQHF. In nucleotides, the CDR3 is TGTGCCAGCAGTGAAGTTGGGGGTAGCAATCAGCCCCAGCATTTT.